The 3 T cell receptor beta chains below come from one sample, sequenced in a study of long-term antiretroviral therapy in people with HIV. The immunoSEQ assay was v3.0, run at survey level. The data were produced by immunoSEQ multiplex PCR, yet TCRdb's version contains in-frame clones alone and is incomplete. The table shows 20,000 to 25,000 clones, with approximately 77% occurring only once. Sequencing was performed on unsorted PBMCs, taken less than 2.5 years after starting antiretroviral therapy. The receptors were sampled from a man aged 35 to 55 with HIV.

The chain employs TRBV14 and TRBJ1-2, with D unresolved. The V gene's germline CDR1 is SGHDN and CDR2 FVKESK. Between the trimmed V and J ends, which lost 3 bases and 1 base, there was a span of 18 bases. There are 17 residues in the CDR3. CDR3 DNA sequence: TGTGCCAGCAGCCACGAGGACTCCAGGCCGTTTAACTATGGCTACACCTTC. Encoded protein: CASSHEDSRPFNYGYTF.

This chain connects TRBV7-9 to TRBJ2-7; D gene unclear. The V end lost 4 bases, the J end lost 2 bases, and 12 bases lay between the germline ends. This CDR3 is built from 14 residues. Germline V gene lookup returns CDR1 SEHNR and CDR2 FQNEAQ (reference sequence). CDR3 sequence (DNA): TGTGCCAGCAGCTACCACGAGCCACCCTACGAGCAGTACTTC. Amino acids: CASSYHEPPYEQYF. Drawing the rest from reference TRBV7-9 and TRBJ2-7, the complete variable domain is DTGVSQNPRHKITKRGQNVTFRCDPISEHNRLYWYRQTLGQGPEFLTYFQNEAQLEKSRLLSDRFSAERPKGSFSTLEIQRTEQGDSAMYLCASSYHEPPYEQYFGPGTRLTVT.

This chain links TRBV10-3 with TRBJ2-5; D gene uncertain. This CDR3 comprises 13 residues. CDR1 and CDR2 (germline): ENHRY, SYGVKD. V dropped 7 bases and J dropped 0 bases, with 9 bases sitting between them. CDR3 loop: CAIKDGYQETQYF. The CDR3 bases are TGTGCCATCAAGGACGGGTACCAAGAGACCCAGTACTTC.